This TCR beta chain was sequenced during a study of control samples from healthy donors and cancer patients. Libraries were prepared by immunoSEQ multiplex PCR; TCRdb keeps only in-frame clonotypes and omits some of them. The sample consists of some 150,000 clones, roughly 94% of them appearing once. The CDR3 loop spans 13 amino acids. Trimming left V 7 bases short and J 4 bases short, with 14 bases between. Germline values: CDR1 MNHEY, CDR2 SVGAGI. The receptor comes from a man in his sixties with colorectal cancer. Sequencing was performed on PBMCs. The chain carries TRBV6-5 and TRBJ2-7; D uncertain. As DNA, the CDR3 is TGTGCCAGCAAGACAACGAATGGGTACGAGCAGTACTTC. Translated, it gives CASKTTNGYEQYF.